The 25 T cell receptor beta chains below were found in one sample sequenced in a study of T-cell memory formation after mild COVID-19. TCRdb ran MiXCR on the 5' RACE reads and lists one entry per CDR3 protein. The sample has approximately 88,000 distinct CDR3 sequences, approximately 25% seen once. Sequences were obtained from PBMCs or a T cell subset sorted from them (not recorded which). These receptors all stem from a man younger than 35 who had mild COVID-19 (a few samples of this study predate the infection). Cell type and time point are not known.

V is TRBV4-2 and J is TRBJ2-2, with D possibly being TRBD1 or TRBD2 (7 bases each). The germline V gene has CDR1 LGHNA and CDR2 YNFKEQ. The CDR3 spans 16 residues. V was pared by 6 bases and J by 1 base, with 15 bases between. CDR3 in DNA: TGTGCCAGCAGTCGACCAGGGGGGGAGAACACCGGGGAGCTGTTTTTT. Translated, it gives CASSRPGGENTGELFF.

This clonotype was recorded a few times. V usage is TRBV2 and J usage is TRBJ2-7; tentatively, D is TRBD1 (6 bases). The CDR3 loop spans 12 amino acids. Trimming took off 7 bases at V and 7 bases at J, with 14 bases between the two ends. The germline V gene has CDR1 SNHLY and CDR2 FYNNEI. The CDR3 bases are TGTGCCAGCAACACAGGGTTTAGTGAGCAGTACGTC. It codes for CASNTGFSEQYV.

V is TRBV24-1 and J is TRBJ2-7; a weak D match, TRBD1 (5 bases). This CDR3 comprises 14 residues. The germline V gene has CDR1 KGHDR and CDR2 SFDVKD. The V and J ends lost 9 bases and 2 bases respectively, with 16 bases between them. The CDR3, as DNA: TGTGCCACCCCAAGGGCAGGGAAGACCTACGAGCAGTACGTC. It is translated as CATPRAGKTYEQYV.

In its sample, this clonotype was seen a few times. The V gene is TRBV28, the J gene TRBJ1-2; possibly TRBD1 for D (5 bases). V was clipped by 2 bases and J by 3 bases, with 13 bases between them. The CDR3 loop spans 15 amino acids. CDR1 and CDR2 (germline): MDHEN, SYDVKM. As DNA, the CDR3 is TGTGCCAGCAGTTTAGAAGCGGGACTAGACTATGGCTACACCTTC. Translation gives CASSLEAGLDYGYTF.

The chain recombines TRBV29-1 with TRBJ2-1; D is tentatively TRBD1 or TRBD2 (5 bases each). CDR1 is SQVTM, CDR2 ANQGSEA, per germline. The CDR3 has 13 residues. V lost 6 bases to trimming and J lost 0 bases, with 9 bases between them. This CDR3 reads CSVPGSSYNEQFF. The DNA of the CDR3 is TGCAGCGTCCCAGGGAGCTCCTACAATGAGCAGTTCTTC.

The J gene is TRBJ2-3, the V gene TRBV5-4, with 11 bases that match TRBD1. The V gene's germline CDR1 is SGHNT and CDR2 YYREEE (reference sequence). The CDR3 is 15 amino acids. J gave up 7 bases and V 4 bases, and 8 bases lay outside the gene matches. The CDR3 region has the DNA TGTGCCAGCAGCACTGGACAGGGGGCTATGAATACGCAGTATTTT. Its protein is CASSTGQGAMNTQYF.

In this sample, this clonotype turned up a few times. The V call is TRBV29-1, the J call TRBJ2-3; D might be TRBD1 (6 bases). Trimming removed 7 bases at V and 9 bases at J, with 17 bases between. The CDR3 loop spans 12 amino acids. Germline assignment: CDR1 SQVTM and CDR2 ANQGSEA. The CDR3 region is CSGVGTRETQYF. In DNA form, the CDR3 reads TGCAGCGGGGTCGGGACAAGAGAAACGCAGTATTTT.

This clonotype turned up a few times. V gene TRBV2 combines with J gene TRBJ2-3; 10 nucleotides agree with TRBD2. Germline lookup yields CDR1 SNHLY and CDR2 FYNNEI. The V segment lost 6 bases and the J segment 5 bases; nucleotides outside the gene matches: 11. The CDR3 totals 16 residues. CDR3 nucleotides: TGTGCCAGCAGCCCCATTTCCCAGCGGGGGGGAGATACGCAGTATTTT. It specifies CASSPISQRGGDTQYF.

The chain uses TRBV29-1 and TRBJ1-1; tentatively, D is TRBD1 (6 bases). CDR1 is SQVTM, CDR2 ANQGSEA, per germline. The CDR3 consists of 15 residues. The ends were cut back, 1 base at V and 0 bases at J, with 12 bases in the middle. CDR3 sequence reads: CSVEVGQGMNTEAFF. Written as DNA, the CDR3 is TGCAGCGTTGAAGTGGGGCAGGGGATGAACACTGAAGCTTTCTTT.

The chain has TRBV6-5 and TRBJ2-5; 7 bases are a match to TRBD1. V gave up 1 base and J gave up 5 bases; unmatched junction bases: 4. Germline V gene sequence: CDR1 MNHEY, CDR2 SVGAGI. The CDR3 totals 14 residues. The CDR3, as DNA: TGTGCCAGCAGTTACTGGCAGGGGGAGGAGACCCAGTACTTC. It translates to CASSYWQGEETQYF.

Only a few counts were recorded for this clonotype. The chain combines TRBV29-1 with TRBJ1-1; no clear D. Deletions cut 4 bases from V and 8 bases from J, with 8 bases between. Germline V gene lookup returns CDR1 SQVTM and CDR2 ANQGSEA. The CDR3 has 10 amino acids. CDR3 nucleotides: TGCAGCGTTGCGTCCCCCGAAGCTTTCTTT. Amino acid sequence: CSVASPEAFF.

The genes are TRBV6-2 or TRBV6-3 and TRBJ2-5, with D tentatively TRBD2 (5 bases). V was trimmed by 2 bases and J by 3 bases, leaving 16 bases between them. The CDR3 loop spans 16 amino acids. Germline loops: CDR1 MNHEY, CDR2 SVGEGT. The CDR3 region is CASSYPRTGNEETQYF. CDR3 nucleotide sequence: TGTGCCAGCAGTTACCCCCGGACTGGCAATGAAGAGACCCAGTACTTC.

The chain recombines TRBV29-1 with TRBJ2-1; D is perhaps TRBD2 (6 bases). Trimming left V 0 bases short and J 8 bases short, with 17 bases between. Germline-derived CDR1 and CDR2 are SQVTM and ANQGSEA. The CDR3 covers 15 residues. CDR3 coding DNA: TGCAGCGTTGAAGAGTCGGGACTTCTTCAGGATGAGCAGTTCTTC. Translating gives CSVEESGLLQDEQFF.

The rearrangement joins TRBV7-6 to TRBJ1-2; D unclear. Germline V gene lookup returns CDR1 SGHVS and CDR2 FNYEAQ. The CDR3 is made up of 14 amino acids. Trimming shortened V by 1 base and J by 7 bases, and 13 bases separated the two germline ends. CDR3 region: CASSLGFSLSGYTF. The CDR3 region has the DNA TGTGCCAGCAGCTTAGGGTTCAGCTTAAGTGGCTACACCTTC.

J is TRBJ2-7 and V is TRBV5-1, with TRBD1 identical over 7 bases. V dropped 4 bases and J dropped 5; count of bases not matched to a gene: 12. Germline-derived CDR1 and CDR2 are SGHRS and YFSETQ. There are 15 residues in the CDR3. CDR3 amino acids: CASSNRGYNRDEQYF. CDR3 sequence (DNA): TGCGCCAGCAGCAACAGGGGCTATAACAGGGACGAGCAGTACTTC.

This clonotype was observed at least ten times. The chain links TRBV12-3 or TRBV12-4 to TRBJ2-3; D remains unclear. The V and J ends lost 6 bases and 5 bases respectively, with 3 bases between them. This CDR3 spans 10 amino acids. DNA of the CDR3: TGTGCCAGCAGGGGAGATACGCAGTATTTT. Its translation is CASRGDTQYF.

The rearrangement joins TRBV2 to TRBJ1-1; D gene unclear. The CDR3 runs to 15 residues. The germline gives CDR1 SNHLY, CDR2 FYNNEI. The V and J ends lost 7 bases and 2 bases respectively, with 17 bases between them. DNA for the CDR3: TGTGCCAGCACGACCCCAGTGGATTCAAACACTGAAGCTTTCTTT. Its protein is CASTTPVDSNTEAFF.

This clonotype turned up a few times. This chain joins TRBV4-3 and TRBJ1-1; D not resolved. The CDR3 consists of 12 residues. CDR1 is LGHNA and CDR2 is YSLEER in the germline V gene. V lost 8 bases to trimming and J lost 0 bases, with 7 bases between them. The CDR3, as DNA: TGCGCCAGCGGGCAGCTGAACACTGAAGCTTTCTTT. As protein: CASGQLNTEAFF.

The sample holds a few counts of this clonotype. The rearrangement joins TRBV6-5 to TRBJ1-1; the match to TRBD1 covers 8 bases. V shed 0 bases and J 5 bases; nucleotides not matched to a gene: 2. This CDR3 contains 14 residues. Germline CDR1 is MNHEY and CDR2 is SVGAGI. CDR3: CASSYSRTGTEAFF. CDR3 sequence (DNA): TGTGCCAGCAGTTACTCGAGGACAGGGACTGAAGCTTTCTTT.

V usage is TRBV6-2 or TRBV6-3 and J usage is TRBJ1-5; D is possibly TRBD1 (6 bases). Germline CDR1 MNHEY, CDR2 SVGEGT. Trimming cost V 4 bases and J 3 bases, with 13 bases left between them. The CDR3 runs to 15 residues. The CDR3 is CASSFPGAVNQPQHF. The CDR3 bases are TGTGCCAGCAGTTTTCCAGGGGCCGTCAATCAGCCCCAGCATTTT.

This chain joins TRBV15 and TRBJ1-1, with D possibly being TRBD1 (5 bases). The CDR3 is 12 amino acids. The V gene lost 6 bases and the J gene lost 4 bases, with 9 bases spanning the gap. Germline lookup yields CDR1 LNHNV and CDR2 YYDKDF (reference sequence). CDR3 nucleotides: TGTGCCACCAGTCCAGGGACCACTGAAGCTTTCTTT. As protein: CATSPGTTEAFF.

This clonotype was counted a single time. The V and J genes are TRBV4-1 and TRBJ2-6; no firm D call. The V end was cut by 1 base, the J end by 4 bases, with 2 bases between. Germline CDR1 reads MGHRA; CDR2 reads YSYEKL. CDR3 length: 13 amino acids. As DNA, the CDR3 is TGCGCCAGCAGCCAAGCCGGGGCCAACGTCCTGACTTTC. It yields the protein CASSQAGANVLTF.

This clonotype was observed a few times. The chain has TRBV6-4 and TRBJ2-1, with 13 bases that match TRBD2. V was pared by 6 bases and J by 0 bases, with 11 bases of the junction left unmatched. The CDR3 runs 19 residues. Germline values: CDR1 MRHNA, CDR2 SNTAGT. DNA for the CDR3: TGTGCCAGCAGGACCACCGGGACTAGCGGGGCAATCTCCTACAATGAGCAGTTCTTC. This translates into CASRTTGTSGAISYNEQFF.

This clonotype appeared a few times. The chain couples TRBV29-1 to TRBJ1-2; D gene ambiguous. Germline-derived CDR1 and CDR2 are SQVTM and ANQGSEA. The CDR3 totals 12 residues. The ends were cut back, 0 bases at V and 4 bases at J, with 6 bases in the middle. Here the CDR3 DNA reads TGCAGCGTTGAAGATAAGCTCTATGGCTACACCTTC. Its protein is CSVEDKLYGYTF.

This clonotype has a handful of counts. J is TRBJ1-2 and V is TRBV6-5; D not certain. The CDR3 is made up of 13 amino acids. V dropped 7 bases and J dropped 1 base, with 10 bases sitting between them. CDR1 is MNHEY, CDR2 SVGAGI, per germline. The CDR3 here is CASTLNLNYGYTF. The CDR3 bases are TGTGCCAGCACTTTGAACCTTAACTATGGCTACACCTTC.